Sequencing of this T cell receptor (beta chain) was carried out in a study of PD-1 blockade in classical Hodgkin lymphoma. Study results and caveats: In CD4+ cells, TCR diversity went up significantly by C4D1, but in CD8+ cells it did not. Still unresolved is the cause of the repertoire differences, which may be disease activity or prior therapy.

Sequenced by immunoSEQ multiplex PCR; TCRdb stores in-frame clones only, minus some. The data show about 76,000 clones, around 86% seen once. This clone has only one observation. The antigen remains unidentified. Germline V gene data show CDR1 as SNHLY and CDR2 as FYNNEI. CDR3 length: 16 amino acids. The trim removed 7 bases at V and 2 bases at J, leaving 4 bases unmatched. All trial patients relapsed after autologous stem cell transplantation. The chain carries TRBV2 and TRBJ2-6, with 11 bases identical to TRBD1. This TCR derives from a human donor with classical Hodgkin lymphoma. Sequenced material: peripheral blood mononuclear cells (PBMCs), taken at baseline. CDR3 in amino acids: CASIRDRGTGANVLTF. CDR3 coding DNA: TGTGCCAGCATTCGGGACAGGGGGACTGGGGCCAACGTCCTGACTTTC.